This T cell receptor beta chain was profiled in a study of sequential checkpoint blockade in melanoma. Study overall: Patients were randomized 1:1 to nivolumab-then-ipilimumab or ipilimumab-then-nivolumab first-line. Both treatment sequences were followed by maintenance nivolumab.

The CDR3 consists of 15 residues. Generated by immunoSEQ multiplex PCR, the TCRdb table keeps only in-frame clones and is missing some. The table records roughly 16,000 clones, roughly three quarters of them present only once. Noted treatment: randomized to nivolumab then ipilimumab (arm A) or the reverse (arm B). The chain joins TRBV21-1 to TRBJ2-5; the D call in the table, TRBD1, was not verified against the DNA. The end of the DNA is better explained by TRBJ2-7, so the J call may be wrong. TRBV21-1 is classified as a pseudogene. This receptor was taken from a human donor with melanoma. The sequences come from CD8+ T cells sorted from blood (inferred from file names), collected from a patient given nivolumab and ipilimumab in sequence. The CDR3 DNA reads as TGTGCCAGCAGCAAATTCAAGGGGGCAGGGTACGAGCAGTACTTC. This encodes CASSKFKGAGYEQYF.